The source of this T cell receptor (beta chain) is a study of CD8 T cells in ankylosing spondylitis. Study outcomes and limitations: Typical of ankylosing spondylitis blood, it appeared, was a TCR beta motif of fewer than 10 highly homologous variants.

Turning to this clonotype: Antigen specificity is unknown.

TCRdb recomputed calls from the 5' RACE reads with MiXCR, one row per CDR3 protein. Among around 770,000 distinct CDR3 sequences listed, around 11% were seen once. Trimming left V 5 bases short and J 6 bases short, with 13 bases between. The germline gives CDR1 MNHEY, CDR2 SVGEGT. CDR3 length equals 13 residues. Input material: blood, either unsorted or a sorted T cell fraction (not recorded which). The chain joins TRBV6-2 or TRBV6-3 to TRBJ1-2, with D hard to call. This receptor was identified in a male donor with ankylosing spondylitis. The CDR3 reads CASSAFQGNGYTF. Here the CDR3 DNA reads TGTGCCAGCAGTGCATTTCAAGGGAATGGCTACACCTTC.